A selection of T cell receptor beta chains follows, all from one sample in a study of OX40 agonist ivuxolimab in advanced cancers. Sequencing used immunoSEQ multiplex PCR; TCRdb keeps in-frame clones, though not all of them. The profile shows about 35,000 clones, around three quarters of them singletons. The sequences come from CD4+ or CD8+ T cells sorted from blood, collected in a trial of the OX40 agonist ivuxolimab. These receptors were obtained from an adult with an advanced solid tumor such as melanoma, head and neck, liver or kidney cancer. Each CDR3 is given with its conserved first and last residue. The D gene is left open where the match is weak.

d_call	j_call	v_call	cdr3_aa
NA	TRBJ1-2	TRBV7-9	CASSSPDRILLEGYTF
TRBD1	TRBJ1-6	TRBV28	CASRGTGENSPLHF
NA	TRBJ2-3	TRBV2	CASSSSRGGTDTQYF
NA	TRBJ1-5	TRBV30	CAWSVQGNQPQHF
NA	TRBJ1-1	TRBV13	CASSRVGGGRRAFF
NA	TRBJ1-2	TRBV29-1	CSARQGELWGYTF
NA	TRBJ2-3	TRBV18	CASSPETLRDTQYF
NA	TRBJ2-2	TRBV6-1	CAGRYREAGELFF
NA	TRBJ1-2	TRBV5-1	CASSLKTPLGYTF
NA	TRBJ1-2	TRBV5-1	CASSFSGSNYGYTF
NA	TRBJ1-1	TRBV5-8	CASSLTRGEGAFF
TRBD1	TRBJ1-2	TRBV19	CASSTGTGSYGYTF
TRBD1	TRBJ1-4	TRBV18	CASSPPSQGAAQGKLFF
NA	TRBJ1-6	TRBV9	CASSATQGYSPLHF
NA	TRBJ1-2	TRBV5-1	CASSLAATGYGYTF